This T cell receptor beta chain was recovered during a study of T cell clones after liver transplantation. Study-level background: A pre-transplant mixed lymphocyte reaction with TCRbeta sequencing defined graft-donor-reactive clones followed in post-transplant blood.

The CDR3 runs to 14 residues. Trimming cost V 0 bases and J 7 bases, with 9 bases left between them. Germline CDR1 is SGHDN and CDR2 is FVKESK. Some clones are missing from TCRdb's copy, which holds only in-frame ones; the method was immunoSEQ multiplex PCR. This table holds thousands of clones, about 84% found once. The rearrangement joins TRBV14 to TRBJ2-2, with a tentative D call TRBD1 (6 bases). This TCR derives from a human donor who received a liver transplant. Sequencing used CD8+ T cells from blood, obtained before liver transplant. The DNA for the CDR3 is TGTGCCAGCAGCCAAGAGGGGGCTGGCGGGGAGCTGTTTTTT. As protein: CASSQEGAGGELFF.